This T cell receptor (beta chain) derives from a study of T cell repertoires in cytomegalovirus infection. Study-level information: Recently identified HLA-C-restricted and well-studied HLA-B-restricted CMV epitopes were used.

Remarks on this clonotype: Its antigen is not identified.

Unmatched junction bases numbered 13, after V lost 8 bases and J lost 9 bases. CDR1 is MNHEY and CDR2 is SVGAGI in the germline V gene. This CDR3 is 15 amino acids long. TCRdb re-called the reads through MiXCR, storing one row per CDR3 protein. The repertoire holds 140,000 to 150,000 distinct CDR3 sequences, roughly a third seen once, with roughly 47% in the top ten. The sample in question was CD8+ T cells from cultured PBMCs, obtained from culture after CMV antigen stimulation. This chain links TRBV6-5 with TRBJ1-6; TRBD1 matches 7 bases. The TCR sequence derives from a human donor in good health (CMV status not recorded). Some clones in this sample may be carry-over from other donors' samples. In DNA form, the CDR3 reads TGTGCCAGCGGTCGAAATCCAGGGGGGAGTTCACCCCTCCACTTT. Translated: CASGRNPGGSSPLHF.